The following is a T cell receptor beta chain sequence with its context. Its antigen is not identified. The ends were cut back, 0 bases at V and 0 bases at J, with 8 bases in the middle. The germline V gene has CDR1 GTSNPN and CDR2 SVGIG (reference sequence). The CDR3 has 14 residues. This record comes from a study of T cell responses to AZD1222 COVID-19 vaccine. Repertoires were generated with immunoSEQ multiplex PCR, while TCRdb's copy carries only in-frame clones and drops some. The table records about 130,000 clones, 93% of them present only once. Study-wide results and limits: Recipients of AZD1222 seropositive at baseline numbered only 6 or 7.

This sequence joins TRBV30 and TRBJ1-1; D unclear. The sequences come from peripheral blood, collected on day 0 of AZD1222 vaccination. This TCR was sampled from an adult in good health. The CDR3 region is CAWSVLGMNTEAFF. The CDR3, as DNA: TGTGCCTGGAGTGTACTTGGTATGAACACTGAAGCTTTCTTT.